The 25 T cell receptor beta chains below all came from one sample that was sequenced in a study of CD8 T cells in ankylosing spondylitis. TCRdb fed the 5' RACE reads into MiXCR, producing one record per CDR3 protein. Among roughly 150,000 distinct CDR3 sequences listed, 9.8% were seen once. The sample consisted of blood, either unsorted or a sorted T cell fraction (not recorded which). Every receptor here comes from a female donor with ankylosing spondylitis or in good health (not recorded which).

The chain joins TRBV4-1 to TRBJ1-1; D call uncertain. CDR1 and CDR2 (germline): MGHRA, YSYEKL. V was trimmed by 3 bases and J by 1 base, leaving 6 bases between them. The CDR3 is 13 amino acids. DNA for the CDR3: TGCGCCAGCAGCCAGGGGTGGAACACTGAAGCTTTCTTT. Encoded protein: CASSQGWNTEAFF.

This clonotype appeared many times. The chain uses TRBV4-1 and TRBJ2-3; no clear D. The CDR3 contains 12 residues. CDR1 is MGHRA, CDR2 YSYEKL, per germline. The ends were cut back, 1 base at V and 5 bases at J, with 4 bases in the middle. CDR3 in amino acids: CASSQVGDTQYF. Written as DNA, the CDR3 is TGCGCCAGCAGCCAAGTCGGAGATACGCAGTATTTT.

The chain carries TRBV10-1 and TRBJ1-1; D uncertain. V was shortened by 3 bases and J by 12 bases, with 14 bases between the two germline ends. This CDR3 contains 12 residues. Germline V lookup: CDR1 WNHNN, CDR2 SYGVQD (reference sequence). CDR3 amino acids: CASSDPDTEPFF. The CDR3 DNA reads as TGCGCCAGCAGTGACCCCGATACTGAGCCTTTCTTT.

The V gene is TRBV3-1, the J gene TRBJ2-1, with 11 bases fitting TRBD2. Trimming took 0 bases from V and 7 from J; bases not matched to a gene: 8. The germline V gene has CDR1 LGHDT and CDR2 YNNKEL (reference sequence). The CDR3 has 17 residues. This chain's CDR3 is CASSQEVTSGRSNEQFF. The CDR3 bases are TGTGCCAGCAGCCAAGAGGTTACTAGCGGGAGAAGTAATGAGCAGTTCTTC.

The chain recombines TRBV9 with TRBJ1-2, with D perhaps TRBD1 (5 bases). Germline V gene sequence: CDR1 SGDLS, CDR2 YYNGEE. V shed 4 bases and J shed 2 bases, with 12 bases lying between them. This CDR3 has 14 residues. CDR3 coding DNA: TGTGCCAGCAGCTCTGGCCGGGACAACTATGGCTACACCTTC. It encodes CASSSGRDNYGYTF.

A few counts support this clonotype. The J gene is TRBJ1-5, the V gene TRBV24-1; tentatively, D is TRBD1 (5 bases). This CDR3 region has 13 residues. The ends were cut back, 3 bases at V and 4 bases at J, with 6 bases in the middle. CDR1 is KGHDR and CDR2 is SFDVKD in the germline V gene. CDR3 loop: CATSDGGNQPQHF. In DNA form, the CDR3 reads TGTGCCACCAGTGATGGGGGGAATCAGCCCCAGCATTTT.

This clonotype has at least ten counts. V and J are TRBV7-9 and TRBJ2-5, with a tentative D call TRBD1 (6 bases). Trimming shortened V by 6 bases and J by 9 bases, and 17 bases separated the two germline ends. This CDR3 is built from 13 residues. Germline loops: CDR1 SEHNR, CDR2 FQNEAQ (reference sequence). CDR3 region: CASSPGQNEAQYF. The DNA of the CDR3 is TGTGCCAGCAGTCCTGGACAGAACGAGGCCCAGTACTTC.

This clonotype has ten or more counts. J is TRBJ1-1 and V is TRBV6-5; D not resolved. The germline CDR1 and CDR2 sequences are MNHEY and SVGAGI. The germline V and J ends were trimmed by 3 bases and 0 bases, with 5 bases remaining between them. The CDR3 has 13 residues. CDR3 DNA: TGTGCCAGCAGTTATGGGATGAACACTGAAGCTTTCTTT. It translates to CASSYGMNTEAFF.

This clonotype has a handful of counts. This chain links TRBV12-3 or TRBV12-4 with TRBJ2-1; 7 positions match TRBD2. J gave up 8 bases and V 2 bases, and 12 bases lay outside the gene matches. The CDR3 extends over 16 amino acids. CDR3 amino acids: CASSLTRGGSGDEQFF. In DNA form, the CDR3 reads TGTGCCAGCAGTTTAACCCGAGGCGGGAGTGGCGATGAGCAGTTCTTC.

V gene TRBV7-9 combines with J gene TRBJ2-7; maybe TRBD2 (6 bases). Per the germline V gene, CDR1 is SEHNR and CDR2 is FQNEAQ (reference sequence). V lost 6 bases to trimming and J lost 6 bases, with 15 bases between them. The CDR3 has 13 residues. In DNA, the CDR3 is TGTGCCAGCAGGTCTGGACTATCGGGCGAGCAGTACTTC. Translated: CASRSGLSGEQYF.

V gene TRBV9 combines with J gene TRBJ2-2, with 11 nucleotides matching TRBD2. J lost 3 bases, V lost 4 bases, and 11 bases had no gene match. Germline CDR1 and CDR2: SGDLS and YYNGEE. The CDR3 loop spans 18 amino acids. The CDR3 sequence is CASSFGDSGRADTGELFF. As DNA, the CDR3 is TGTGCCAGCAGCTTTGGGGATAGCGGGAGGGCGGACACCGGGGAGCTGTTTTTT. The whole variable domain, filled in from reference TRBV9 and TRBJ2-2, reads DSGVTQTPKHLITATGQRVTLRCSPRSGDLSVYWYQQSLDQGLQFLIQYYNGEERAKGNILERFSAQQFPDLHSELNLSSLELGDSALYFCASSFGDSGRADTGELFFGEGSRLTVL.

This chain connects TRBV9 to TRBJ2-1, with D possibly matching TRBD1 (7 bases). Germline V gene lookup returns CDR1 SGDLS and CDR2 YYNGEE. This CDR3 spans 15 amino acids. Between the trimmed V and J ends, which lost 4 bases and 11 bases, there was a span of 22 bases. CDR3 nucleotides: TGTGCCAGCAGCCCCGGAGGGGGCCTGAAATCGAAGCAGTTCTTC. Amino acid sequence: CASSPGGGLKSKQFF.

In DNA form, the CDR3 reads TGTGCCAGCAGCTTGGGGGCCCCTGGCAGCAATCAGCCCCAGCATTTT. The encoded protein is CASSLGAPGSNQPQHF. The rearrangement joins TRBV5-6 to TRBJ1-5; D uncertain. CDR1 and CDR2 (germline): SGHDT, YYEEEE. The ends were cut back, 0 bases at V and 1 base at J, with 11 bases in the middle. This CDR3 contains 16 residues.

This clonotype has just a few counts. This CDR3 reads CASSHLSYTEAFF. The CDR3 nucleotides are TGTGCCAGCAGCCATCTGTCGTATACTGAAGCTTTCTTT. The chain is built from TRBV5-4 and TRBJ1-1; D is unresolved. This CDR3 is built from 13 residues. Germline CDR1 reads SGHNT; CDR2 reads YYREEE (reference sequence). Trimming left V 4 bases short and J 5 bases short, with 12 bases between.

With respect to this clonotype: One junction end does not reproduce the germline sequence, and a read error may be involved. This rearrangement joins TRBV5-6 to TRBJ2-2, with D uncertain. CDR1 and CDR2 from the germline V gene are SGHDT and YYEEEE. The CDR3 sequence is 9 residues long. The CDR3 sequence: CATSGELFF. The CDR3 nucleotides are TGTGCCACCAGCGGGGAGCTGTTTTTT.

This clonotype was counted a few times. This rearrangement joins TRBV11-2 to TRBJ2-5; either TRBD1 or TRBD2 may fit D (6 bases each). V was shortened by 4 bases and J by 5 bases, with 17 bases between the two germline ends. The CDR3 consists of 15 residues. Germline V gives CDR1 SGHAT, CDR2 FQNNGV. CDR3 in amino acids: CASSSEGGLSETQYF. CDR3 sequence (DNA): TGTGCCAGCAGCTCAGAGGGGGGACTCTCGGAGACCCAGTACTTC.

The gene calls are TRBV12-3 or TRBV12-4 and TRBJ1-1; 7 nucleotides agree with TRBD1. The CDR3 extends over 15 amino acids. V was clipped by 3 bases and J by 4 bases; unmatched bases: 8. The CDR3 DNA is TGTGCCAGCAGTTTCCCCGGACAGGAGGGCACTGAAGCTTTCTTT. Translated: CASSFPGQEGTEAFF.

The chain has TRBV6-2 or TRBV6-3 and TRBJ2-7; the D gene is possibly TRBD1 (5 bases). The CDR3 loop spans 15 amino acids. CDR1 MNHEY and CDR2 SVGEGT come from the germline V gene. The V end was cut by 7 bases, the J end by 1 base, with 17 bases between. The CDR3 coding sequence is TGTGCCAGCAATGATGACAGCCTAAGATCCTACGAGCAGTACTTC. Translating it yields CASNDDSLRSYEQYF.

This clonotype has a handful of counts. V gene TRBV28 combines with J gene TRBJ1-5; 10 bases map to TRBD1. Losses at the gene ends were 8 bases for V and 15 bases for J; bases not matched to a gene: 13. The CDR3 spans 13 residues. Germline-derived CDR1 and CDR2 are MDHEN and SYDVKM. CDR3 in DNA: TGTGCCAGCGGCTCCCCGGGACAGGGGCCCGGGCATTTT. Translating it yields CASGSPGQGPGHF.

This chain joins TRBV19 and TRBJ1-5; D uncertain. This CDR3 has 14 amino acids. V was clipped by 6 bases and J by 3 bases, with 12 bases between them. CDR1 LNHDA and CDR2 SQIVND come from the germline V gene (reference sequence). The CDR3 loop is CASSPSPNNQPQHF. The CDR3 DNA reads TGTGCCAGTAGCCCCTCCCCCAACAATCAGCCCCAGCATTTT.

The gene calls are TRBV6-2 or TRBV6-3 and TRBJ2-5; 9 positions agree with TRBD1. The CDR3 has 17 residues. Unmatched junction bases numbered 12, after V lost 2 bases and J lost 5 bases. CDR1 and CDR2 (germline): MNHEY, SVGEGT. In DNA, the CDR3 is TGTGCCAGCAGTTACACCCTCCTGACAGGGGGACGGGAGACCCAGTACTTC. Amino acids: CASSYTLLTGGRETQYF.

The rearrangement joins TRBV7-9 to TRBJ2-1; D call uncertain. Germline V CDR1 and CDR2: SEHNR, FQNEAQ (reference sequence). V lost 5 bases to trimming and J lost 0 bases, with 14 bases between them. The CDR3 runs to 16 residues. Here the CDR3 reads CASSPWFLSSYNEQFF. The CDR3 DNA sequence: TGTGCCAGCAGCCCTTGGTTTCTGAGCTCCTACAATGAGCAGTTCTTC.

This clonotype appeared a few times. The chain joins TRBV11-2 to TRBJ2-7; 11 nucleotides match TRBD2. V shed 1 base and J 2 bases; nucleotides not matched to a gene: 7. CDR3 length: 17 residues. Germline-derived CDR1 and CDR2 are SGHAT and FQNNGV. The CDR3 DNA is TGTGCCAGCAGCTTAGGTAGCGGGACTAGCGGAACCTACGAGCAGTACTTC. Amino acid sequence: CASSLGSGTSGTYEQYF.

This clonotype showed up just a few times. V gene TRBV11-2 combines with J gene TRBJ2-2; the match to TRBD2 covers 10 bases. J was trimmed by 1 base and V by 5 bases; bases with no gene match: 4. The CDR3 totals 16 residues. Germline values: CDR1 SGHAT, CDR2 FQNNGV. This chain's CDR3 is CASSPPSGGNTGELFF. The DNA of the CDR3 is TGTGCCAGCAGCCCCCCTAGCGGGGGGAACACCGGGGAGCTGTTTTTT.

This clonotype was recorded many times. The chain recombines TRBV10-1 with TRBJ2-3; TRBD2 matches at 7 bases. Germline V lookup: CDR1 WNHNN, CDR2 SYGVQD (reference sequence). This CDR3 has 15 amino acids. The CDR3 coding sequence is TGCGCTACAGCGGCGGGAGTGGGGAGCACAGATACGCAGTATTTT. As protein: CATAAGVGSTDTQYF.